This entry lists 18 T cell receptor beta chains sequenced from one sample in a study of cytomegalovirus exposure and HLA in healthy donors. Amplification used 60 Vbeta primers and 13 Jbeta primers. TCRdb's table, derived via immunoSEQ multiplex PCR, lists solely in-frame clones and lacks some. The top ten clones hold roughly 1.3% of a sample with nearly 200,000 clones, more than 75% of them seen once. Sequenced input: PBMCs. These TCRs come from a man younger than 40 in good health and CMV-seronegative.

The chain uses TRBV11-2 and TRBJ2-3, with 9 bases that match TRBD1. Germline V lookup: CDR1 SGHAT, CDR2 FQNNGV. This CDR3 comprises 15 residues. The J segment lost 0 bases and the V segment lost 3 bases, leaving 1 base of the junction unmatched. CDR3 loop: CASSLGQGSTDTQYF. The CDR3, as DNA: TGTGCCAGCAGCTTGGGACAGGGAAGCACAGATACGCAGTATTTT.

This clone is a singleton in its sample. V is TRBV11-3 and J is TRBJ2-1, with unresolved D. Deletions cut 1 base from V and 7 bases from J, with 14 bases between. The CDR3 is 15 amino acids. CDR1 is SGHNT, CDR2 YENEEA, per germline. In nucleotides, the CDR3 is TGTGCCAGCAGCTTAGGGCAGGTAGGCCAAAATGAGCAGTTCTTC. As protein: CASSLGQVGQNEQFF.

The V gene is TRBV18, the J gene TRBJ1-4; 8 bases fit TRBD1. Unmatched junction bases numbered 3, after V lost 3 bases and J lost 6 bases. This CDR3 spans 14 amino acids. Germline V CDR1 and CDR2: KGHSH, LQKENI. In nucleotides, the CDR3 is TGTGCCAGCTCACCGGACAGGGCTGATGAAAAACTGTTTTTT. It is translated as CASSPDRADEKLFF.

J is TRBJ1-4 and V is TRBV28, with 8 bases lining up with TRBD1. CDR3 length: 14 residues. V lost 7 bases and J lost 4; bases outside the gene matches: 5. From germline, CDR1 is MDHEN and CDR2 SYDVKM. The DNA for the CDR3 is TGTGCCAGCAAACTGACAGGGGTTAATGAAAAACTGTTTTTT. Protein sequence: CASKLTGVNEKLFF. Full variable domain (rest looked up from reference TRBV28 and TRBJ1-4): DVKVTQSSRYLVKRTGEKVFLECVQDMDHENMFWYRQDPGLGLRLIYFSYDVKMKEKGDIPEGYSVSREKKERFSLILESASTNQTSMYLCASKLTGVNEKLFFGSGTQLSVL.

The CDR3 DNA is TGTGCCAGCAGTCCCTTCGACAGCCCTGAGCCAACTAATGAAAAACTGTTTTTT. This encodes CASSPFDSPEPTNEKLFF. The genes are TRBV28 and TRBJ1-4, with D possibly matching TRBD1 (5 bases). Per the germline V gene, CDR1 is MDHEN and CDR2 is SYDVKM. This CDR3 region has 18 residues. Trimming cost V 5 bases and J 0 bases, with 19 bases left between them. Full variable domain (remainder filled in from reference TRBV28 and TRBJ1-4): DVKVTQSSRYLVKRTGEKVFLECVQDMDHENMFWYRQDPGLGLRLIYFSYDVKMKEKGDIPEGYSVSREKKERFSLILESASTNQTSMYLCASSPFDSPEPTNEKLFFGSGTQLSVL.

CDR3 in amino acids: CASSGPRDTPNTGELFF. CDR3 bases: TGTGCCAGCAGCGGCCCCCGGGACACCCCGAACACCGGGGAGCTGTTTTTT. The rearrangement joins TRBV11-2 to TRBJ2-2; perhaps TRBD1 as D (6 bases). CDR1 is SGHAT and CDR2 is FQNNGV in the germline V gene. Trimming took off 5 bases at V and 0 bases at J, with 16 bases between the two ends. This CDR3 is 17 amino acids long.

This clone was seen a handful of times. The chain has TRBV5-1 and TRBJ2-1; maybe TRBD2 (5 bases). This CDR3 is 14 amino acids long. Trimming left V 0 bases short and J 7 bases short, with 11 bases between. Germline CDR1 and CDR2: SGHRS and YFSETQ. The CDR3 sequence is CASSLEVRGNEQFF. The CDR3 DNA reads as TGCGCCAGCAGCTTGGAGGTGCGAGGGAATGAGCAGTTCTTC.

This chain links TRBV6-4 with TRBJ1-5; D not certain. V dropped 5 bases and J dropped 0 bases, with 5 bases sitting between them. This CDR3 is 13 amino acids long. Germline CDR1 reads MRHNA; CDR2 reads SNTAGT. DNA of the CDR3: TGTGCCAGCAGTCGGAGTAGCAATCAGCCCCAGCATTTT. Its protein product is CASSRSSNQPQHF.

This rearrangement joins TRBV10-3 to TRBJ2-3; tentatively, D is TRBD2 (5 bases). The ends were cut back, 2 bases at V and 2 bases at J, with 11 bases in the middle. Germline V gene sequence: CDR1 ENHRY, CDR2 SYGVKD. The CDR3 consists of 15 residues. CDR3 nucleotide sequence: TGTGCCATCAGTGAGCCGGACTCAACCACAGATACGCAGTATTTT. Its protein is CAISEPDSTTDTQYF.

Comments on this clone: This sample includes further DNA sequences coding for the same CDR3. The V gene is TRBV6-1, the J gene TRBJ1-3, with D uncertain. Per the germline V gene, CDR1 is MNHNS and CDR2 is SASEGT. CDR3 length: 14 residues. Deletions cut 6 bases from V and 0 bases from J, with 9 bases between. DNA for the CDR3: TGTGCCAGCAGCACAGATTACTCTGGAAACACCATATATTTT. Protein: CASSTDYSGNTIYF.

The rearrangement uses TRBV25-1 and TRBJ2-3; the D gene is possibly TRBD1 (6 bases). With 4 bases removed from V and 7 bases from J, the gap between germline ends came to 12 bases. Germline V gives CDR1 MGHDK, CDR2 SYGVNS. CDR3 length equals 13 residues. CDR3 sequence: CASSATGTYTQYF. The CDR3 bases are TGTGCCAGCAGTGCAACAGGGACGTATACGCAGTATTTT.

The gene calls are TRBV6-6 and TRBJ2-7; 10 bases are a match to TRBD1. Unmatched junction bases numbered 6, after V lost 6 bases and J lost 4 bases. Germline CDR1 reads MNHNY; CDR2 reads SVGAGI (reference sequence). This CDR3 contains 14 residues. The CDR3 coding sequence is TGTGCCAGCAGCACCGGGACAGGGGCGTACGAGCAGTACTTC. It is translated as CASSTGTGAYEQYF.

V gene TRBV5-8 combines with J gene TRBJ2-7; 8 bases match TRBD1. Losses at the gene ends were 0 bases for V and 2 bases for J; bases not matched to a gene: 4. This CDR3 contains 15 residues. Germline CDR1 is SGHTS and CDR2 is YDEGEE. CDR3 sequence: CASSLDGTGTYEQYF. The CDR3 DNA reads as TGTGCCAGCAGCTTGGACGGGACAGGAACCTACGAGCAGTACTTC.

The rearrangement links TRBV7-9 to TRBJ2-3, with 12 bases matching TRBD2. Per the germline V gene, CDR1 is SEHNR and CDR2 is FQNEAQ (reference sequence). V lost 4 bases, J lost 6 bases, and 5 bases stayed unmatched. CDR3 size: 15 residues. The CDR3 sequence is CASSSTSGSSDTQYF. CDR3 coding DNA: TGTGCCAGCAGCTCGACTAGCGGGAGCTCGGATACGCAGTATTTT.

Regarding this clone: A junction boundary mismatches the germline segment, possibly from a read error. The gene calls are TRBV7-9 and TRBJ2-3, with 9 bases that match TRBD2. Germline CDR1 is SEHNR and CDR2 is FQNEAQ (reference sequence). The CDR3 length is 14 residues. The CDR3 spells CSSSLAGVSDTQYF. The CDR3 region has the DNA TGTTCCAGCAGCTTAGCGGGAGTCTCAGATACGCAGTATTTT.

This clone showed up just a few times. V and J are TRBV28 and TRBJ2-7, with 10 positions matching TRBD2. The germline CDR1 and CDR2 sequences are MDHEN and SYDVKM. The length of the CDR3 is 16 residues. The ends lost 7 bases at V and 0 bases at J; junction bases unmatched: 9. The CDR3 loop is CASTFRTSGISYEQYF. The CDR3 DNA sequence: TGTGCCAGCACCTTTCGGACTAGCGGAATCTCCTACGAGCAGTACTTC.

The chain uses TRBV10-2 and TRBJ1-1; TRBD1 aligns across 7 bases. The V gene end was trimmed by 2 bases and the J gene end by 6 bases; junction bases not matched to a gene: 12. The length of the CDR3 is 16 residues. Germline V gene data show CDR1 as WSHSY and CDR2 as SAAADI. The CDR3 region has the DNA TGCGCCAGCAGTGAGCCGTTAGGGGGCTCCGATCCTGAAGCTTTCTTT. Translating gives CASSEPLGGSDPEAFF.

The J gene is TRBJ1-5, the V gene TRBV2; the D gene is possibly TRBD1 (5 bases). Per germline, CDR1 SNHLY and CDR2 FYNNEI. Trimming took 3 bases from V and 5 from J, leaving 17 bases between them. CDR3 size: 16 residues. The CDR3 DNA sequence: TGTGCCAGCAGTGAGTCCTTAACAGGCGGAGATCAGCCCCAGCATTTT. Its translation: CASSESLTGGDQPQHF. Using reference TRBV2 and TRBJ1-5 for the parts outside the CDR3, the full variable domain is EPEVTQTPSHQVTQMGQEVILRCVPISNHLYFYWYRQILGQKVEFLVSFYNNEISEKSEIFDDQFSVERPDGSNFTLKIRSTKLEDSAMYFCASSESLTGGDQPQHFGDGTRLSIL.